This record covers a single T cell receptor (beta chain). This specimen comes from a study of T cell changes during pregnancy in multiple sclerosis. The CDR3 has 13 residues. V lost 7 bases to trimming and J lost 8 bases, with 15 bases between them. Germline V gene data show CDR1 as MRHNA and CDR2 as SNTAGT. Repertoires were generated with immunoSEQ multiplex PCR, while TCRdb's copy carries only in-frame clones and drops some. The table shows about 80,000 clones, with around 91% occurring only once. This TCR came from a female donor with multiple sclerosis, enrolled in a pregnancy study. The material sequenced was peripheral blood, taken before pregnancy. The chain joins TRBV6-4 to TRBJ2-1; D is possibly TRBD1 (6 bases). DNA for the CDR3: TGTGCCAGCATGGGGGCTAGGATGGATGAGCAGTTCTTC. Encoded protein: CASMGARMDEQFF.